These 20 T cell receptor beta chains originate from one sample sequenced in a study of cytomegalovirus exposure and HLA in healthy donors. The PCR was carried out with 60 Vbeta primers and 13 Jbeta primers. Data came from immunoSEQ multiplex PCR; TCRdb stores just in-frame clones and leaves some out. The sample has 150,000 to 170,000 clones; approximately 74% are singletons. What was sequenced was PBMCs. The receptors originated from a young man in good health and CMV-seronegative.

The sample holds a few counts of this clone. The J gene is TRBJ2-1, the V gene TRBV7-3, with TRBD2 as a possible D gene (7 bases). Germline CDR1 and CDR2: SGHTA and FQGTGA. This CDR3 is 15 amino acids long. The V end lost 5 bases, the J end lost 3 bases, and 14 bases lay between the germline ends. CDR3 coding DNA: TGTGCCAGCAGCCTAGGGGGGGGGTTCTACAATGAGCAGTTCTTC. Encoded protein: CASSLGGGFYNEQFF. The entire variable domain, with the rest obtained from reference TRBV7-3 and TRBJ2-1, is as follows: GAGVSQTPSNKVTEKGKYVELRCDPISGHTALYWYRQSLGQGPEFLIYFQGTGAADDSGLPNDRFFAVRPEGSVSTLKIQRTERGDSAVYLCASSLGGGFYNEQFFGPGTRLTVL.

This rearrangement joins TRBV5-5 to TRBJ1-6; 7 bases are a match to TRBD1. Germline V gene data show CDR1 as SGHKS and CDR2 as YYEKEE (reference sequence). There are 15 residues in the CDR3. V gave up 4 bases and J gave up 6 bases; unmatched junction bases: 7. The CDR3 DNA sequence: TGTGCCAGCAGCCGTACGGGACAGAGTAATTCACCCCTCCACTTT. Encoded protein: CASSRTGQSNSPLHF.

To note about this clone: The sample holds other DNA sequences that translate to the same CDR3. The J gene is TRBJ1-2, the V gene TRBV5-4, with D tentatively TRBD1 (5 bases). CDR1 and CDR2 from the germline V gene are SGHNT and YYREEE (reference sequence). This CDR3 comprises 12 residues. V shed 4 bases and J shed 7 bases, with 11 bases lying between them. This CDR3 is CASSPGGGGYTF. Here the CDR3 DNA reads TGTGCCAGCAGCCCCGGGGGAGGTGGCTACACCTTC.

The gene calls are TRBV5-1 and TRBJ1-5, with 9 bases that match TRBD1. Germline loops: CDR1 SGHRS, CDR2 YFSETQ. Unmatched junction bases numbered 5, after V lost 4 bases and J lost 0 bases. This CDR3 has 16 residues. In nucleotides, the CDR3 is TGCGCCAGCAGCGAGGGGACAGGGAATAGCAATCAGCCCCAGCATTTT. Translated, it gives CASSEGTGNSNQPQHF. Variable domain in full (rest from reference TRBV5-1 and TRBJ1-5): KAGVTQTPRYLIKTRGQQVTLSCSPISGHRSVSWYQQTPGQGLQFLFEYFSETQRNKGNFPGRFSGRQFSNSRSEMNVSTLELGDSALYLCASSEGTGNSNQPQHFGDGTRLSIL.

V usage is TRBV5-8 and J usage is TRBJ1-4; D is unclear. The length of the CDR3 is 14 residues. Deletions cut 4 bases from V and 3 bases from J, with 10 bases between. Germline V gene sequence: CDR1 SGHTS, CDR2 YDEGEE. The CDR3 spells CASSPRRANEKLFF. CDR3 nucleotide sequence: TGTGCCAGCAGCCCCCGACGGGCTAATGAAAAACTGTTTTTT.

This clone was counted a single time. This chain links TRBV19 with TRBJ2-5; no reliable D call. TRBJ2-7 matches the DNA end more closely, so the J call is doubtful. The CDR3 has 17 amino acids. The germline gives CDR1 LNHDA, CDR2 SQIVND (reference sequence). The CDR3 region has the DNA TGTGCCAGTAGTATAGGCCCCCGCATCGGTCCCTCCTACGAGCAGTACTTC. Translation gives CASSIGPRIGPSYEQYF.

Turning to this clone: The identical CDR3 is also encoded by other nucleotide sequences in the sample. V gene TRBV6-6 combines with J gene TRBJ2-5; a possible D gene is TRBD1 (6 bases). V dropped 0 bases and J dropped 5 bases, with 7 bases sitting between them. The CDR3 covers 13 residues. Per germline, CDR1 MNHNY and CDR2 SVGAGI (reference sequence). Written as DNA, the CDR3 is TGTGCCAGCAGTTACTCAGGGGGTGAGACCCAGTACTTC. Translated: CASSYSGGETQYF.

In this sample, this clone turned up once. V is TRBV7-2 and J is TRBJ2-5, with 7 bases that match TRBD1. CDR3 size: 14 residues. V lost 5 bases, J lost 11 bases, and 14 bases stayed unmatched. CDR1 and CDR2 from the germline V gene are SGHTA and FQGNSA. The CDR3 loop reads CASSPIYRGREQYF. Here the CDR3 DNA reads TGTGCCAGCAGCCCTATATACAGGGGCAGGGAGCAGTACTTC.

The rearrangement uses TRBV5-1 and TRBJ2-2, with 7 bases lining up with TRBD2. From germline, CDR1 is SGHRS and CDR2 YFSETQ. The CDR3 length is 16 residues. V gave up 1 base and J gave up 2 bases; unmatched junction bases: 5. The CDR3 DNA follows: TGCGCCAGCAGCTTGTTGGCGGGGGATAACACCGGGGAGCTGTTTTTT. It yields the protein CASSLLAGDNTGELFF.

This CDR3 is CASSPVTAPHEQYF. The CDR3 nucleotides are TGTGCCAGCTCACCAGTGACAGCCCCCCACGAGCAGTACTTC. The chain joins TRBV18 to TRBJ2-7, with a weak D call TRBD1 (5 bases). Between the trimmed V and J ends, which lost 2 bases and 5 bases, there was a span of 13 bases. Per the germline V gene, CDR1 is KGHSH and CDR2 is LQKENI. The CDR3 runs to 14 residues.

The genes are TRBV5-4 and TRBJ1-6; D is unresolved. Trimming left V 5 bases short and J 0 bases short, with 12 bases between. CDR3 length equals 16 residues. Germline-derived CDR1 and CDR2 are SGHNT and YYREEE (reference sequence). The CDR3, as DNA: TGTGCCAGCAGACTCTCGGAGGGCTCCTATAATTCACCCCTCCACTTT. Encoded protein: CASRLSEGSYNSPLHF.

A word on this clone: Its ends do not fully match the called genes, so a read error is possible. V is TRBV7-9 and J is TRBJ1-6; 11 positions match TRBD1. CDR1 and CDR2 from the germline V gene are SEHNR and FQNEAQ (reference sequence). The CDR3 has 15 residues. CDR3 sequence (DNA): TGTGCCAGCAGCCTAGCGGGACAGGGGGTCACCCCCCTCCACTTT. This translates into CASSLAGQGVTPLHF.

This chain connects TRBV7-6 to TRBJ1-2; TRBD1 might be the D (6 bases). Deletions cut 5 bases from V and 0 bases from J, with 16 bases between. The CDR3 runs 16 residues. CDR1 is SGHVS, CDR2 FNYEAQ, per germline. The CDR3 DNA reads TGTGCCAGCAGCCAACTACAGGGCCAAGCTAACTATGGCTACACCTTC. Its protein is CASSQLQGQANYGYTF.

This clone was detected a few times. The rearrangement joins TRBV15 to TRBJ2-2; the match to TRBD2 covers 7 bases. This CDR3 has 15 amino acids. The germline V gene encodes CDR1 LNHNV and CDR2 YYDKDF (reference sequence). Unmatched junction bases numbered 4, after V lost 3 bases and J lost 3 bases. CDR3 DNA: TGTGCCACCAGCAGGGCCGGACTAGACACCGGGGAGCTGTTTTTT. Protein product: CATSRAGLDTGELFF.

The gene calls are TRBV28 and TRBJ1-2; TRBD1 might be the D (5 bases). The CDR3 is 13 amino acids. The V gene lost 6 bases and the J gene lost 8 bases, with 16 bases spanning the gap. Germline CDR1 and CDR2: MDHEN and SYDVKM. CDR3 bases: TGTGCCAGCAGCACACAGGCTCCATACGGCTACACCTTC. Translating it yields CASSTQAPYGYTF.

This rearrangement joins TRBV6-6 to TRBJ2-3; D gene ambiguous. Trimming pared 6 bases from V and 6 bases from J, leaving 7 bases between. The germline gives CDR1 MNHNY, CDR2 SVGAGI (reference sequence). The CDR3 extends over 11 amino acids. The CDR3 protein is CASSEKDTQYF. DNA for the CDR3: TGTGCCAGCAGCGAGAAGGATACGCAGTATTTT.

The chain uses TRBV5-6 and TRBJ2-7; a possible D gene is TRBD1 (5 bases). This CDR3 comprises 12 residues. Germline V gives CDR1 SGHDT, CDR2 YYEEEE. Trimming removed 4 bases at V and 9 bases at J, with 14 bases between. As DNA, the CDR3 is TGTGCCAGCAGCGCGGACACGTTGGGGCAGTACTTC. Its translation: CASSADTLGQYF.

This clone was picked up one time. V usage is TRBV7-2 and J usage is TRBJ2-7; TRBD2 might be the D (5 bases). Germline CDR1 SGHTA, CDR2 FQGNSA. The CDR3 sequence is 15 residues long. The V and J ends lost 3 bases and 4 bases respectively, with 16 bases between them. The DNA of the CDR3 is TGTGCCAGCAGCTTTACACGGGGATTTTCTTACGAGCAGTACTTC. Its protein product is CASSFTRGFSYEQYF.

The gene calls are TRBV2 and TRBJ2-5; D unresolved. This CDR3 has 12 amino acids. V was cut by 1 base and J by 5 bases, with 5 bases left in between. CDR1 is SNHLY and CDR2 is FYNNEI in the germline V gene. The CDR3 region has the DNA TGTGCCAGCAGTGAAGGACTTGAGACCCAGTACTTC. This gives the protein CASSEGLETQYF.

CDR3 loop: CSALRENSYNEQFF. CDR3 nucleotides: TGCAGCGCCTTGAGGGAAAACTCCTACAATGAGCAGTTCTTC. This chain joins TRBV29-1 and TRBJ2-1; possibly TRBD2 for D (5 bases). This CDR3 contains 14 residues. The germline V gene encodes CDR1 SQVTM and CDR2 ANQGSEA. Trimming removed 7 bases from V and 0 bases from J, with 13 bases in between.